The clone carrying this T cell receptor (beta chain) was observed at least ten times. Unmatched junction bases numbered 12, after V lost 7 bases and J lost 4 bases. CDR3 length: 15 amino acids. Clinical symptoms, serum thyroxine and TRAb, thyroid ultrasound and orbital computed tomography together formed the diagnostic basis. The data originate from a study of T cells in Graves' hyperthyroidism and ophthalmopathy. The TCR beta CDR3 regions underwent amplification using RNA transcripts as the source. The HTBI primer set drove a first-round RT-PCR of the TCR CDR3. TCRdb re-called the multiplex PCR reads with MiXCR, one entry per CDR3 protein. The repertoire has more than 300,000 distinct CDR3 sequences, around 13% of them found once; the top ten carry 20%.

The V and J genes are TRBV12-3 or TRBV12-4 and TRBJ2-5; 7 bases map to TRBD2. The TCR was taken from a woman in her thirties with Graves' ophthalmopathy. What was sequenced was blood. The CDR3 sequence is CASTLSWGGPETQYF. CDR3 in DNA: TGTGCCAGCACCCTTAGCTGGGGAGGGCCAGAGACCCAGTACTTC.